Listed here are 6 T cell receptor beta chains from one sample, sequenced in a study of T cells in Graves' hyperthyroidism and ophthalmopathy. From RNA transcripts, TCR beta CDR3 regions were amplified. When the TCR CDR3 underwent first-round RT-PCR, the HTBI primer set was used. TCRdb analysed the multiplex PCR reads with MiXCR anew, one entry per CDR3 protein. Counted here are 400,000 to 550,000 distinct CDR3 sequences, 13% to 15% occurring once; the ten biggest clones make up around a sixth. The sequencing input was blood. Source of these receptors: a woman younger than 35 with Graves' hyperthyroidism.

In its sample, this clonotype was seen many times. The V and J genes are TRBV27 and TRBJ2-1; 8 positions match TRBD2. In germline, CDR1 is MNHEY, CDR2 SMNVEV (reference sequence). The junction had 18 bases not matched to a gene; V was cut back by 3 bases and J by 8 bases. The CDR3 covers 18 residues. The CDR3 bases are TGTGCCAGCAGTTTTCCCCCTCTTAGGAGCGGGAGAACCGATGAGCAGTTCTTC. Its protein product is CASSFPPLRSGRTDEQFF.

The table lists this clonotype with many counts. The genes are TRBV12-3 or TRBV12-4 and TRBJ2-2, with 8 bases that match TRBD1. Trimming at V came to 7 bases and at J to 4 bases, leaving 11 bases not matched to a gene. The CDR3 runs to 16 residues. The DNA of the CDR3 is TGTGCCAGCACTGTCGGGACAGGATACGGCACCGGGGAGCTGTTTTTT. It translates to CASTVGTGYGTGELFF.

This clonotype occurred a few times. The chain is built from TRBV3-1 and TRBJ2-2; the D gene could be TRBD1 or TRBD2 (7 bases each). The CDR3 loop spans 16 amino acids. Germline V gene lookup returns CDR1 LGHDT and CDR2 YNNKEL (reference sequence). V shed 1 base and J shed 4 bases, with 13 bases lying between them. This CDR3 is CASSQGQGGVTGELFF. CDR3 nucleotides: TGTGCCAGCAGCCAAGGGCAGGGGGGGGTCACCGGGGAGCTGTTTTTT. Full variable domain (missing parts from reference TRBV3-1 and TRBJ2-2): DTAVSQTPKYLVTQMGNDKSIKCEQNLGHDTMYWYKQDSKKFLKIMFSYNNKELIINETVPNRFSPKSPDKAHLNLHINSLELGDSAVYFCASSQGQGGVTGELFFGEGSRLTVL.

This clonotype has at least ten counts. This chain joins TRBV5-1 and TRBJ2-7; D is possibly TRBD1 (7 bases). This CDR3 spans 15 amino acids. Germline V gene sequence: CDR1 SGHRS, CDR2 YFSETQ. Trimming took 5 bases from V and 4 from J, leaving 19 bases between them. The CDR3 DNA reads TGCGCCAGCAGGGAGGGGCCGGGACAGCAATACGAGCAGTACTTC. Residues: CASREGPGQQYEQYF.

In its sample, this clonotype was seen once. V usage is TRBV4-2 and J usage is TRBJ2-3, with 9 bases identical to TRBD2. The CDR3 runs to 19 residues. Per germline, CDR1 LGHNA and CDR2 YNFKEQ. Trimming cost V 2 bases and J 0 bases; bases outside gene matches: 12. The CDR3 nucleotides are TGTGCCAGCAGCCAATTGAGGGCGGGAGGGCCTTCTAGCACAGATACGCAGTATTTT. As protein: CASSQLRAGGPSSTDTQYF.

A few counts support this clonotype. The chain has TRBV6-1 and TRBJ1-1, with D maybe TRBD1 (5 bases). Trimming cost V 8 bases and J 3 bases, with 13 bases left between them. The CDR3 totals 13 residues. CDR1 and CDR2 (germline): MNHNS, SASEGT. Here the CDR3 DNA reads TGTGCCAGCGGATGGGGGGGGTACACTGAAGCTTTCTTT. It encodes CASGWGGYTEAFF.